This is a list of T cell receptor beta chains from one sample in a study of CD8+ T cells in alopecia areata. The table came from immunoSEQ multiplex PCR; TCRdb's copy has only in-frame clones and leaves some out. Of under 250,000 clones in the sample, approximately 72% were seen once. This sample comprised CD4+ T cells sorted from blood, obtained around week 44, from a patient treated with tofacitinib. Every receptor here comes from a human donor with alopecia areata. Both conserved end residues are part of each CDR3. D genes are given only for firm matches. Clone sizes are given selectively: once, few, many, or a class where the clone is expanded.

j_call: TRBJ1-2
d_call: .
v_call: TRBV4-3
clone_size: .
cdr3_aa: CASSSQAGGYGYTF
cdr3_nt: TGCGCCAGCAGCTCCCAAGCGGGGGGCTATGGCTACACCTTC

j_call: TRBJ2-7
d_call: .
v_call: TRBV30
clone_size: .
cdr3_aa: CAWTVGGSYEQYF
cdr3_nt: TGTGCCTGGACCGTAGGAGGGTCCTACGAGCAGTACTTC

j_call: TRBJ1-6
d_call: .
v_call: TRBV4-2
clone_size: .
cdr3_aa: CASSQDGTYRSPLHF
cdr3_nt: TGTGCCAGCAGCCAAGACGGGACATACAGATCACCCCTCCACTTT

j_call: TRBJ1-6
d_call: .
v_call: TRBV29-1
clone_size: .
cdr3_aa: CSVEFSSGSPLHF
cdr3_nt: TGCAGCGTTGAGTTTTCCAGCGGTTCACCCCTCCACTTT

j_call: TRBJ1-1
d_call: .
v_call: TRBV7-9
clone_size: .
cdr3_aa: CASSSGGFPVNTEAFF
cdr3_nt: TGTGCCAGCAGCTCGGGGGGTTTCCCGGTGAACACTGAAGCTTTCTTT

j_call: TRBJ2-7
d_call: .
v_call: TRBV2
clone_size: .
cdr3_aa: CASSEIRDSPKYF
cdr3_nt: TGTGCCAGCAGTGAAATTCGAGACAGTCCTAAGTACTTC

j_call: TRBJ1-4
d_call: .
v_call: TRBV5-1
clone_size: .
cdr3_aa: CASSLLGVDEKLFF
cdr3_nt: TGCGCCAGCAGCTTGTTGGGGGTGGATGAAAAACTGTTTTTT

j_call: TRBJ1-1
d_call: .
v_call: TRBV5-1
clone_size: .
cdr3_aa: CASSLDGQSNTEAFF
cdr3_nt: TGCGCCAGCAGCTTGGACGGCCAGTCTAACACTGAAGCTTTCTTT

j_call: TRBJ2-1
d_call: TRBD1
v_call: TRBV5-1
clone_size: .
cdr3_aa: CASSLGQGSSNEQFF
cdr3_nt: TGCGCCAGCAGCTTGGGACAGGGTTCTTCGAATGAGCAGTTCTTC

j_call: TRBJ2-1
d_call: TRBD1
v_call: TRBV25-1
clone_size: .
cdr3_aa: CASRKVGTGTYNEQFF
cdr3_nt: TGTGCCAGCAGGAAGGTGGGGACAGGGACCTACAATGAGCAGTTCTTC

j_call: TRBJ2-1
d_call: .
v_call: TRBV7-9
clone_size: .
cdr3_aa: CASSPNPAEYNEQFF
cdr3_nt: TGTGCCAGCAGCCCCAACCCTGCAGAATACAATGAGCAGTTCTTC

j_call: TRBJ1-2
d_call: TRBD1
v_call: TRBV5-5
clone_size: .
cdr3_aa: CASSQEGQGTNYGYTF
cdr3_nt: TGCGCCAGCAGCCAAGAGGGACAGGGGACTAACTATGGCTACACCTTC

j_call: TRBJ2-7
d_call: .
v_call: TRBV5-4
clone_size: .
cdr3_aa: CASSSERGRGTYEQYF
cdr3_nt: TGTGCCAGCAGCTCAGAGCGGGGCAGGGGGACCTACGAGCAGTACTTC

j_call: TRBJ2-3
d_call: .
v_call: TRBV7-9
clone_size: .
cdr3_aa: CASASGVTQYF
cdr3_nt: TGTGCCAGCGCCTCAGGCGTCACGCAGTATTTT

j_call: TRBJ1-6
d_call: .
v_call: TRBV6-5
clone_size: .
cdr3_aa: CASRRGELNSPLHF
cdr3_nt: TGTGCCAGCAGGCGGGGGGAACTAAATTCACCCCTCCACTTT

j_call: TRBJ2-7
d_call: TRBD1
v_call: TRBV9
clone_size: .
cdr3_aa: CASSPGTGTTGEQYF
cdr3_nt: TGTGCCAGCAGCCCTGGGACAGGGACTACGGGCGAGCAGTACTTC

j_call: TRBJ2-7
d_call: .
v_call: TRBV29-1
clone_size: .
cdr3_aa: CSVGPGQGSYEQYF
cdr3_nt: TGCAGCGTTGGACCGGGGCAGGGGTCCTACGAGCAGTACTTC

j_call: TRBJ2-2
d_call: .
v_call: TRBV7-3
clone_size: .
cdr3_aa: CARGQLPNTGELFF
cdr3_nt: TGTGCCAGGGGACAACTGCCGAACACCGGGGAGCTGTTTTTT

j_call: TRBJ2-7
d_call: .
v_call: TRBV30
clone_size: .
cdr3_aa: CAWSGRFKVYEQYF
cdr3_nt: TGTGCCTGGAGTGGCCGGTTTAAGGTCTACGAGCAGTACTTC

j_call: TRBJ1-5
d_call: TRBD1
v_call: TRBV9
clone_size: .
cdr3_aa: CASSATGGGGQPQHF
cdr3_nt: TGTGCCAGCAGCGCTACAGGGGGCGGAGGTCAGCCCCAGCATTTT

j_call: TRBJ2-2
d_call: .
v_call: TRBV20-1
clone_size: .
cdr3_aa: CSARITGELFF
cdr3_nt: TGCAGTGCTAGGATCACCGGGGAGCTGTTTTTT

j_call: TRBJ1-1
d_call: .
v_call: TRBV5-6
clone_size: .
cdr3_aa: CASSTTRRENTEAFF
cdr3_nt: TGTGCCAGCAGCACCACGCGGAGGGAGAACACTGAAGCTTTCTTT

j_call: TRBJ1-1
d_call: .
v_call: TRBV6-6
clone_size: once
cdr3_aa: CASSPIGGTEAFF
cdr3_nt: TGTGCCAGCAGTCCCATAGGGGGCACTGAAGCTTTCTTT

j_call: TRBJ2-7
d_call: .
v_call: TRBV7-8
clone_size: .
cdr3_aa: CASSLSFKEQYF
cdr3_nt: TGTGCCAGCAGCTTAAGTTTTAAGGAGCAGTACTTC

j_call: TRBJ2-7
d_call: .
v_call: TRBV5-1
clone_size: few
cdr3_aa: CASSFGLTASPYEQYF
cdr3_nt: TGCGCCAGCAGCTTCGGTCTTACAGCTTCCCCCTACGAGCAGTACTTC

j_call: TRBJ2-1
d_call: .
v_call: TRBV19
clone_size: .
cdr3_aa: CASSTSQELNEQFF
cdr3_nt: TGTGCCAGTAGTACCTCACAAGAGCTCAATGAGCAGTTCTTC

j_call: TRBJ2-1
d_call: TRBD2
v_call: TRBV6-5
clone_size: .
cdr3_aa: CASSYLTSGGADEQFF
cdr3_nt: TGTGCCAGCAGTTACTTGACTAGCGGGGGGGCCGATGAGCAGTTCTTC

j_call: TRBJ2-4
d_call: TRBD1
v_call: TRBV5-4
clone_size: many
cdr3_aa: CASSRRDRSGNIQYF
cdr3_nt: TGTGCCAGCAGTCGCCGGGACAGGTCAGGAAACATTCAGTACTTC

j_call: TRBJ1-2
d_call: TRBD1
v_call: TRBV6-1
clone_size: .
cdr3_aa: CASIPSPDREHGYTF
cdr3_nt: TGTGCCAGCATCCCCAGTCCCGACAGGGAACATGGCTACACCTTC

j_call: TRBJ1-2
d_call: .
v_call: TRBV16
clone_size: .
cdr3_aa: CASSQEDSLLKGYTF
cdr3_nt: TGTGCCAGCAGCCAAGAGGACAGCCTACTTAAAGGCTACACCTTC

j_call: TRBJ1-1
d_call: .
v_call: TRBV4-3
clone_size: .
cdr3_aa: CASSQDGQNTEAFF
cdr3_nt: TGCGCCAGCAGCCAAGATGGACAGAACACTGAAGCTTTCTTT

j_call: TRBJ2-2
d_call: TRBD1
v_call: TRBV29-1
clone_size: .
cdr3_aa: CSVEMGQGLRGRELFF
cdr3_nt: TGCAGCGTTGAGATGGGACAGGGGTTGAGGGGCCGGGAGCTGTTTTTT

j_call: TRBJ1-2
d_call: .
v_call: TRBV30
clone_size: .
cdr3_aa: CAWSVAGIGYTF
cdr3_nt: TGTGCCTGGAGTGTCGCCGGGATCGGCTACACCTTC

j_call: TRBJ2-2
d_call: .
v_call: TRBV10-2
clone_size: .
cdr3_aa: CASERTPGTGELFF
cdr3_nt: TGCGCCAGCGAACGTACTCCCGGCACCGGGGAGCTGTTTTTT

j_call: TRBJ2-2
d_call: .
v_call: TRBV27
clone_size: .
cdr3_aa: CASKGGGNTGELFF
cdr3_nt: TGTGCCAGCAAGGGAGGGGGCAACACCGGGGAGCTGTTTTTT

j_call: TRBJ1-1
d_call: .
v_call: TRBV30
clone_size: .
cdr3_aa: CAWSVIEGGTEAFF
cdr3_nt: TGTGCCTGGAGTGTAATTGAGGGGGGCACTGAAGCTTTCTTT

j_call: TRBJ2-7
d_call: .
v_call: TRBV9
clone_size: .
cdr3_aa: CASSVGTYSYEQYF
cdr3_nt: TGTGCCAGCAGCGTGGGTACATATAGCTACGAGCAGTACTTC

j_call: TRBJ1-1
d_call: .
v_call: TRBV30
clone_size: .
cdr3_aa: CAWRGTGFEAFF
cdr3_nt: TGTGCCTGGAGAGGAACAGGATTTGAAGCTTTCTTT

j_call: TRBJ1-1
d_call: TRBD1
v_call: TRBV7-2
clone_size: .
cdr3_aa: CASSLLQGQTEAFF
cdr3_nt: TGTGCCAGCAGCTTACTACAGGGGCAGACTGAAGCTTTCTTT

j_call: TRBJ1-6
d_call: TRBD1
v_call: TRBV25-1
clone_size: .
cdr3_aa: CASSPPGTGSSPLHF
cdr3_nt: TGTGCCAGCAGTCCACCCGGGACAGGGAGTTCACCCCTCCACTTT

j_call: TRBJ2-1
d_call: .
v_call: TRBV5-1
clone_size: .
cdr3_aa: CASSLPDKHNEQFF
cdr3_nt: TGCGCCAGCAGCTTGCCCGATAAACACAATGAGCAGTTCTTC